This entry lists 32 T cell receptor beta chains sequenced from one sample in a study of blood T cells in healthy people across ages. Together with a sample-barcoded 5' primer, a J-beta primer mix was included in a second PCR lasting about 6 to 11 cycles. One entry per CDR3 protein results from TCRdb running MiXCR on the 5' RACE reads. The repertoire holds more than 550,000 distinct CDR3 sequences, with about a fifth as singletons. The sample taken for sequencing was blood. These receptors were collected from a man in his 70s in good health.

This clonotype was detected a few times. The chain recombines TRBV9 with TRBJ2-5; the D is unclear. The germline V gene has CDR1 SGDLS and CDR2 YYNGEE. The CDR3 covers 15 residues. The ends were cut back, 4 bases at V and 5 bases at J, with 18 bases in the middle. CDR3 in amino acids: CASSPRLAVGETQYF. CDR3 in DNA: TGTGCCAGCAGCCCCCGTTTGGCCGTGGGGGAGACCCAGTACTTC.

This clonotype was counted a few times. One end of the junction fails to match germline, which may point to a read error. DNA for the CDR3: TGTACCAGCAGCGGACGACTAACGATGAACACTGAAGCTTTCTTT. Protein sequence: CTSSGRLTMNTEAFF. The chain couples TRBV7-9 to TRBJ1-1; D not resolved. Germline V lookup: CDR1 SEHNR, CDR2 FQNEAQ (reference sequence). The CDR3 totals 15 residues.

The chain combines TRBV20-1 with TRBJ2-3; TRBD2 agrees at 10 bases. CDR1 is DFQATT and CDR2 is SNEGSKA in the germline V gene (reference sequence). This CDR3 comprises 16 residues. The V gene end was trimmed by 7 bases and the J gene end by 3 bases; junction bases not matched to a gene: 13. CDR3: CSGTPGLAENTDTQYF. The CDR3 nucleotides are TGCAGTGGAACCCCCGGACTAGCGGAGAATACAGATACGCAGTATTTT.

V gene TRBV7-2 combines with J gene TRBJ1-5, with D unclear. V was cut by 1 base and J by 7 bases, with 11 bases left in between. In germline, CDR1 is SGHTA, CDR2 FQGNSA. The CDR3 extends over 14 amino acids. The chain's CDR3 is CASSLGPMGQPQHF. The CDR3 bases are TGTGCCAGCAGCTTAGGACCCATGGGACAGCCCCAGCATTTT. Based on the CDR3 plus reference TRBV7-2 and TRBJ1-5, the full variable domain is GAGVSQSPSNKVTEKGKDVELRCDPISGHTALYWYRQSLGQGLEFLIYFQGNSAPDKSGLPSDRFSAERTGGSVSTLTIQRTQQEDSAVYLCASSLGPMGQPQHFGDGTRLSIL.

This clonotype was observed many times. The chain has TRBV12-3 or TRBV12-4 and TRBJ1-1; no firm D call. This CDR3 is built from 13 residues. Trimming shortened V by 0 bases and J by 1 base, and 3 bases separated the two germline ends. The CDR3 region has the DNA TGTGCCAGCAGTTTAGCCAGGAACACTGAAGCTTTCTTT. This translates into CASSLARNTEAFF.

This clonotype was counted a single time. The chain links TRBV18 to TRBJ2-5; no reliable D call. CDR1 is KGHSH and CDR2 is LQKENI in the germline V gene. The CDR3 covers 14 residues. Trimming pared 2 bases from V and 4 bases from J, leaving 11 bases between. This CDR3 reads CASSPMALRETQYF. CDR3 nucleotides: TGTGCCAGCTCACCAATGGCCCTCCGAGAGACCCAGTACTTC.

The chain uses TRBV7-2 and TRBJ2-1; 13 nucleotides agree with TRBD2. The J call may be faulty, since TRBJ2-5 better matches the DNA end. This CDR3 comprises 19 residues. Looked up from germline, CDR1 is SGHTA and CDR2 is FQGNSA. This CDR3 reads CASSLGFRGLAGTGETQYF. The DNA for the CDR3 is TGTGCCAGCAGCTTAGGTTTTAGGGGACTAGCGGGGACTGGGGAGACCCAGTACTTC.

This clonotype was recorded a few times. V is TRBV3-1 and J is TRBJ2-5; TRBD1 matches at 7 bases. V lost 1 base to trimming and J lost 5 bases; unmatched junction nucleotides: 13. Germline V gives CDR1 LGHDT, CDR2 YNNKEL (reference sequence). This CDR3 is built from 17 residues. CDR3 coding DNA: TGTGCCAGCAGCCAAGGTTCCCAAGACAGGGCCTGGGAGACCCAGTACTTC. Amino acids: CASSQGSQDRAWETQYF.

This clonotype was picked up a small number of times. CDR3 coding DNA: TGTGCCAGCACGACTTTAGGGGGGAAAAACACTGAAGCTTTCTTT. Translated, it gives CASTTLGGKNTEAFF. The chain carries TRBV18 and TRBJ1-1, with a weak D call TRBD1 (6 bases). The CDR3 runs to 15 residues. Deletions cut 8 bases from V and 2 bases from J, with 18 bases between. CDR1 and CDR2 from the germline V gene are KGHSH and LQKENI. Supplemented by reference TRBV18 and TRBJ1-1, the full variable domain reads NAGVMQNPRHLVRRRGQEARLRCSPMKGHSHVYWYRQLPEEGLKFMVYLQKENIIDESGMPKERFSAEFPKEGPSILRIQQVVRGDSAAYFCASTTLGGKNTEAFFGQGTRLTVV.

This clonotype appeared a few times. The CDR3 spells CASSHLAGTDTQYF. CDR3 bases: TGTGCCAGCAGCCACCTAGCGGGCACAGATACGCAGTATTTT. V and J are TRBV3-1 and TRBJ2-3, with 7 bases that match TRBD2. CDR3 size: 14 residues. Losses at the gene ends were 3 bases for V and 1 base for J; bases not matched to a gene: 1. Germline CDR1 reads LGHDT; CDR2 reads YNNKEL (reference sequence).

In its sample, this clonotype was seen a few times. The chain has TRBV5-6 and TRBJ2-3, with D unresolved. The germline V gene has CDR1 SGHDT and CDR2 YYEEEE. The CDR3 contains 14 residues. The V and J ends lost 0 bases and 2 bases respectively, with 7 bases between them. For the CDR3, the DNA is TGTGCCAGCAGCTTGGATCCCATCACAGATACGCAGTATTTT. Protein product: CASSLDPITDTQYF.

This clonotype was seen a few times. V is TRBV7-2 and J is TRBJ2-1, with D possibly matching TRBD1 (6 bases). V lost 1 base and J 1 base, leaving 8 bases between the germline ends. The CDR3 contains 15 residues. Germline V gene data show CDR1 as SGHTA and CDR2 as FQGNSA. The CDR3 is CASSLVGQSYNEQFF. The CDR3, as DNA: TGTGCCAGCAGCTTAGTAGGACAGTCCTACAATGAGCAGTTCTTC.

This chain joins TRBV12-3 or TRBV12-4 and TRBJ2-1, with D hard to call. The J call is doubtful: the DNA matches TRBJ2-7 better. This CDR3 has 11 residues. The CDR3 reads CASSSLTEQYF. CDR3 in DNA: TGTGCCAGCAGTTCCTTGACGGAACAGTACTTC.

The chain has TRBV29-1 and TRBJ2-7; 7 nucleotides align to TRBD2. Losses at the gene ends were 2 bases for V and 0 bases for J; bases not matched to a gene: 7. The CDR3 runs to 15 residues. Germline CDR1 reads SQVTM; CDR2 reads ANQGSEA. CDR3: CSVELGGGSSYEQYF. DNA of the CDR3: TGCAGCGTTGAATTGGGCGGGGGAAGCTCCTACGAGCAGTACTTC.

This chain joins TRBV5-5 and TRBJ2-2; maybe TRBD1 (6 bases). Trimming shortened V by 1 base and J by 3 bases, and 10 bases separated the two germline ends. CDR3 length: 15 residues. Per germline, CDR1 SGHKS and CDR2 YYEKEE (reference sequence). The CDR3 spells CASSLQGPHTGELFF. The DNA for the CDR3 is TGTGCCAGCAGCTTGCAGGGGCCCCACACCGGGGAGCTGTTTTTT.

This clonotype was detected only a few times. V is TRBV7-2 and J is TRBJ2-7, with 7 bases aligning to TRBD2. Trimming at V came to 5 bases and at J to 4 bases, leaving 8 bases not matched to a gene. Germline assignment: CDR1 SGHTA and CDR2 FQGNSA. The CDR3 covers 14 residues. The CDR3 region is CASSPAWGGYEQYF. The DNA of the CDR3 is TGTGCCAGCAGCCCCGCTTGGGGGGGGTACGAGCAGTACTTC.

This clonotype was observed many times. The chain is built from TRBV29-1 and TRBJ2-5; TRBD2 is a possible D gene (6 bases). The CDR3 spans 15 residues. Germline CDR1 SQVTM, CDR2 ANQGSEA. Trimming left V 2 bases short and J 3 bases short, with 16 bases between. CDR3 in amino acids: CSVEKGTGAEETQYF. CDR3 nucleotide sequence: TGCAGCGTTGAAAAGGGAACGGGAGCGGAAGAGACCCAGTACTTC.

In its sample, this clonotype was seen a few times. The chain uses TRBV29-1 and TRBJ2-1; 9 nucleotides align to TRBD2. Germline V gene sequence: CDR1 SQVTM, CDR2 ANQGSEA. This CDR3 comprises 15 residues. The junction had 9 bases not matched to a gene; V was cut back by 4 bases and J by 5 bases. The CDR3 DNA sequence: TGCAGCGTTGGGGGCGGGAGGGCCCTCGACAATGAGCAGTTCTTC. Its protein is CSVGGGRALDNEQFF.

This clonotype was found a few times. The rearrangement joins TRBV6-5 to TRBJ1-2; the D gene is possibly TRBD1 (6 bases). This CDR3 is 15 amino acids long. CDR1 is MNHEY and CDR2 is SVGAGI in the germline V gene. Trimming took off 6 bases at V and 4 bases at J, with 18 bases between the two ends. The CDR3 is CASRAGVGVGYGYTF. The CDR3 DNA is TGTGCCAGCAGAGCAGGGGTGGGGGTAGGCTATGGCTACACCTTC.

This clonotype came up a few times. V is TRBV20-1 and J is TRBJ2-1, with TRBD2 matching over 10 bases. This CDR3 comprises 18 residues. Germline V gene sequence: CDR1 DFQATT, CDR2 SNEGSKA (reference sequence). V was pared by 0 bases and J by 3 bases, with 11 bases of the junction left unmatched. The CDR3 sequence: CSARDRLAGAFFYNEQFF. CDR3 bases: TGCAGTGCTAGAGATCGTCTAGCGGGGGCATTCTTCTACAATGAGCAGTTCTTC.

This chain links TRBV20-1 with TRBJ1-4; D gene unclear. CDR1 and CDR2 from the germline V gene are DFQATT and SNEGSKA (reference sequence). The ends were cut back, 7 bases at V and 4 bases at J, with 13 bases in the middle. There are 13 residues in the CDR3. This CDR3 is CSGTDPRNEKLFF. The CDR3 DNA is TGCAGTGGAACGGACCCCCGTAATGAAAAACTGTTTTTT.

This clonotype has only a few counts. A read error may produce the germline difference seen at one junction end. This sequence joins TRBV7-9 and TRBJ2-5; TRBD2 might be the D (5 bases). The CDR3 totals 11 residues. Per the germline V gene, CDR1 is SEHNR and CDR2 is FQNEAQ (reference sequence). For the CDR3, the DNA is TGTGCCAGCAGCTCCGGGGTGGCTAGGGTCTTC. This sequence encodes CASSSGVARVF. Full variable domain (missing parts from reference TRBV7-9 and TRBJ2-5): DTGVSQNPRHKITKRGQNVTFRCDPISEHNRLYWYRQTLGQGPEFLTYFQNEAQLEKSRLLSDRFSAERPKGSFSTLEIQRTEQGDSAMYLCASSSGVARVFGPGTRLLVL.

The CDR3 sequence is CSARDQGRYSPLHF. The DNA of the CDR3 is TGCAGTGCTAGAGATCAAGGGAGATATTCACCCCTCCACTTT. V and J are TRBV20-1 and TRBJ1-6; D remains unclear. With 0 bases removed from V and 8 bases from J, the gap between germline ends came to 11 bases. The CDR3 runs 14 residues. Per the germline V gene, CDR1 is DFQATT and CDR2 is SNEGSKA (reference sequence).

This CDR3 is CASSLKAGGSADTQYF. The DNA of the CDR3 is TGTGCCAGCAGTTTAAAGGCGGGAGGGTCCGCAGATACGCAGTATTTT. This chain links TRBV12-3 or TRBV12-4 with TRBJ2-3; 9 bases map to TRBD2. After removal of 2 bases from V and 4 bases from J, the junction contained 7 bases not matched to a gene. The CDR3 covers 16 residues.

The J gene is TRBJ1-1, the V gene TRBV14, with D unclear. Trimming stripped 0 bases from V and 5 bases from J, with 16 bases between. In germline, CDR1 is SGHDN, CDR2 FVKESK. The CDR3 sequence is 16 residues long. The CDR3 DNA follows: TGTGCCAGCAGCCAAGATCGGGGATGGCCGTGGACTGAAGCTTTCTTT. This sequence encodes CASSQDRGWPWTEAFF.

The DNA of the CDR3 is TGTGCCAGCAGCGTCCGGGACATCGACCTGAACACTGAAGCTTTCTTT. Its protein is CASSVRDIDLNTEAFF. The V and J genes are TRBV7-8 and TRBJ1-1, with D tentatively TRBD1 (6 bases). V was trimmed by 5 bases and J by 0 bases, leaving 16 bases between them. The CDR3 covers 16 residues. The germline V gene has CDR1 SGHVS and CDR2 FQNEAQ. Full variable domain (missing parts from reference TRBV7-8 and TRBJ1-1): GAGVSQSPRYKVAKRGQDVALRCDPISGHVSLFWYQQALGQGPEFLTYFQNEAQLDKSGLPSDRFFAERPEGSVSTLKIQRTQQEDSAVYLCASSVRDIDLNTEAFFGQGTRLTVV.

This clonotype appeared a few times. This chain uses TRBV20-1 with TRBJ1-2; tentatively, D is TRBD1 (5 bases). Germline CDR1 DFQATT, CDR2 SNEGSKA (reference sequence). Trimming stripped 3 bases from V and 5 bases from J, with 19 bases between. This CDR3 is 15 amino acids long. Here the CDR3 reads CSARDQGSLGYGYTF. CDR3 nucleotides: TGCAGTGCTAGGGACCAGGGATCCCTTGGGTATGGCTACACCTTC.

This clonotype was observed a handful of times. The rearrangement uses TRBV18 and TRBJ2-1, with 8 bases fitting TRBD2. Germline V gene data show CDR1 as KGHSH and CDR2 as LQKENI. This CDR3 comprises 19 residues. V dropped 1 base and J dropped 0; count of bases not matched to a gene: 11. The CDR3 DNA sequence: TGTGCCAGCTCACCACTTCCGGGAGGGCCTACTAGCTCCTACAATGAGCAGTTCTTC. Protein sequence: CASSPLPGGPTSSYNEQFF.

This clonotype was detected many times. This sequence joins TRBV7-2 and TRBJ2-1, with 9 bases that match TRBD2. J was trimmed by 7 bases and V by 2 bases; bases with no gene match: 3. This CDR3 contains 14 residues. CDR1 and CDR2 (germline): SGHTA, FQGNSA. CDR3 loop: CASSLSGGWNEQFF. The CDR3 DNA follows: TGTGCCAGCAGCTTAAGCGGGGGGTGGAATGAGCAGTTCTTC.

The V gene is TRBV5-6, the J gene TRBJ2-3; perhaps TRBD2 as D (7 bases). CDR3 length equals 15 residues. Trimming took 0 bases from V and 7 from J, leaving 15 bases between them. The V gene's germline CDR1 is SGHDT and CDR2 YYEEEE. Written as DNA, the CDR3 is TGTGCCAGCAGCTTGGGGCGGGGGACACAGAATACGCAGTATTTT. This gives the protein CASSLGRGTQNTQYF.

This clonotype was seen a handful of times. The rearrangement uses TRBV18 and TRBJ1-1; D is ambiguous. Trimming left V 2 bases short and J 6 bases short, with 7 bases between. Germline lookup yields CDR1 KGHSH and CDR2 LQKENI. The CDR3 runs 12 residues. CDR3 residues: CASSPSAPEAFF. For the CDR3, the DNA is TGTGCCAGCTCACCAAGCGCTCCTGAAGCTTTCTTT.

The sample holds a few counts of this clonotype. The chain is built from TRBV25-1 and TRBJ2-3; the D gene could be TRBD1 or TRBD2 (6 bases each). Germline CDR1 reads MGHDK; CDR2 reads SYGVNS. The germline V and J ends were trimmed by 6 bases and 2 bases, with 18 bases remaining between them. CDR3 length: 16 amino acids. The CDR3 sequence: CASSHMGGTYTDTQYF. In DNA form, the CDR3 reads TGTGCCAGCAGCCACATGGGGGGCACCTACACAGATACGCAGTATTTT. The variable domain in full, completed from reference TRBV25-1 and TRBJ2-3, reads EADIYQTPRYLVIGTGKKITLECSQTMGHDKMYWYQQDPGMELHLIHYSYGVNSTEKGDLSSESTVSRIRTEHFPLTLESARPSHTSQYLCASSHMGGTYTDTQYFGPGTRLTVL.